The 29 T cell receptor beta chains listed next were all sequenced from one sample in a study of T cells in women clearing cervical HPV infection. Measured with immunoSEQ multiplex PCR; TCRdb has only the in-frame clones, and not every one. Here the sample table reports about 25,000 clones. The material sequenced was blood buffy coat. The receptors originated from a woman aged 18 to 75 with a cervical HPV16 infection that either progressed to CIN3+ or cleared (not recorded which).

To note about this clone: The read gets to within 3 residues of the CDR3 end, and the germline J gene fills in the rest. This rearrangement joins TRBV30 to TRBJ1-2; 7 bases align to TRBD1. Germline CDR1 and CDR2: GTSNPN and SVGIG (reference sequence). This CDR3 has 14 residues. Trimming cost V 5 bases and J 4 bases; bases outside gene matches: 10. Incomplete CDR3 DNA: TGTGCCTGGGCTACCGACAGGGTCGTCTATGGC. Translation gives CAWATDRVVYG. In full, the CDR3 reads CAWATDRVVYGYTF.

On this clone: The sequence runs out 3 residues before the end of the CDR3; the remainder is reconstructed from the germline J gene. The genes are TRBV30 and TRBJ1-4; D ambiguous. V lost 3 bases, J lost 8 bases, and 13 bases lay in between. Germline V gene lookup returns CDR1 GTSNPN and CDR2 SVGIG (reference sequence). The CDR3 extends over 13 amino acids. CDR3 DNA (partial): TGTGCCTGGAGATTCCTGGGCGAAGAAAAA. It codes for CAWRFLGEEK. The entire CDR3 sequence reads CAWRFLGEEKLFF.

In the case of this clone: Sequencing ends 3 residues short of the CDR3 end; the germline J gene provides the rest. The rearrangement links TRBV20-1 to TRBJ2-7, with D perhaps TRBD2 (5 bases). The CDR3 loop spans 13 amino acids. Germline CDR1 is DFQATT and CDR2 is SNEGSKA (reference sequence). V lost 3 bases and J 4 bases, leaving 13 bases between the germline ends. CDR3 DNA (partial): TGCAGTGCTAGGTCTGGGAGACTATACGAG. Translating gives CSARSGRLYE. The full CDR3 is CSARSGRLYEQYF.

Details on this clone: The sequenced fragment ends 3 residues before the CDR3 boundary, so the rest is inferred from the germline J gene. The chain employs TRBV7-9 and TRBJ2-7; 7 bases line up with TRBD1. The germline gives CDR1 SEHNR, CDR2 FQNEAQ (reference sequence). This CDR3 has 13 amino acids. Trimming removed 5 bases from V and 3 bases from J; junction bases left unmatched: 4. CDR3 bases read: TGTGCCAGCAGCCCGGGACAGTACTACGAG. Protein: CASSPGQYYE. The CDR3 in full is CASSPGQYYEQYF.

Notes on this clone: The read finishes 3 residues shy of the CDR3 end, and the germline J gene is used to complete it. The rearrangement links TRBV7-6 to TRBJ1-2; D gene uncertain. The CDR3 sequence is 16 residues long. Germline CDR1 and CDR2: SGHVS and FNYEAQ. The sequenced CDR3 bases are TGTGCCAGCAGCTTAGCGCTAGCGGATCACGGAGCCGAC. This translates into CASSLALADHGAD. The complete CDR3 reads CASSLALADHGADYTF. Full variable domain (outside the CDR3, taken from reference TRBV7-6 and TRBJ1-2): GAGVSQSPRYKVTKRGQDVALRCDPISGHVSLYWYRQALGQGPEFLTYFNYEAQQDKSGLPNDRFSAERPEGSISTLTIQRTEQRDSAMYRCASSLALADHGADYTFGSGTRLTVV.

About this clone: The read stops 3 residues short of the end of the CDR3; the missing end is completed from the germline J gene. This chain connects TRBV30 to TRBJ1-5; 8 bases agree with TRBD1. Germline-derived CDR1 and CDR2 are GTSNPN and SVGIG (reference sequence). Trimming removed 2 bases from V and 7 bases from J; junction bases left unmatched: 4. The CDR3 is 13 residues long. CDR3 region: CAWSTQGAQPQHF. The sequenced CDR3 bases are TGTGCCTGGAGTACTCAGGGGGCCCAGCCC.

In regard to this clone: The missing CDR3 end, 3 residues past where the read stops, is filled in from the germline J gene. The rearrangement uses TRBV7-9 and TRBJ2-3, with 7 bases lining up with TRBD1. V was pared by 5 bases and J by 0 bases, with 2 bases of the junction left unmatched. CDR1 is SEHNR, CDR2 FQNEAQ, per germline (reference sequence). The CDR3 loop spans 14 amino acids. The CDR3 DNA, read in part, is TGTGCCAGCAGCCGGACAGGAAGCACAGATACG. Translation: CASSRTGSTDT. The whole CDR3 sequence reads CASSRTGSTDTQYF.

With regard to this clone: The read halts 3 residues ahead of the CDR3 end, with the missing end drawn from the germline J gene. The chain joins TRBV19 to TRBJ2-5, with TRBD1 identical over 8 bases. J was trimmed by 0 bases and V by 6 bases; bases with no gene match: 6. There are 15 residues in the CDR3. CDR1 and CDR2 from the germline V gene are LNHDA and SQIVND (reference sequence). The part of the CDR3 DNA that was read is TGTGCCAGTAGGGCCGGGACAGGCGACCAAGAGACC. Translation gives CASRAGTGDQET. The CDR3 in its entirety is CASRAGTGDQETQYF. Full variable domain (rest looked up from reference TRBV19 and TRBJ2-5): DGGITQSPKYLFRKEGQNVTLSCEQNLNHDAMYWYRQDPGQGLRLIYYSQIVNDFQKGDIAEGYSVSREKKESFPLTVTSAQKNPTAFYLCASRAGTGDQETQYFGPGTRLLVL.

CDR3 bases read: TGTGCCAGCAGACTAGACTCTCTTGATACCTACGAG. It encodes CASRLDSLDTYE. From start to end, the CDR3 is CASRLDSLDTYEQYF. This chain joins TRBV2 and TRBJ2-7; perhaps TRBD2 as D (5 bases). The sequence runs out 3 residues before the end of the CDR3; the remainder is reconstructed from the germline J gene. The V and J ends lost 6 bases and 2 bases respectively, with 17 bases between them. There are 15 residues in the CDR3. CDR1 and CDR2 (germline): SNHLY, FYNNEI. Complete variable domain (other parts from reference TRBV2 and TRBJ2-7): EPEVTQTPSHQVTQMGQEVILRCVPISNHLYFYWYRQILGQKVEFLVSFYNNEISEKSEIFDDQFSVERPDGSNFTLKIRSTKLEDSAMYFCASRLDSLDTYEQYFGPGTRLTVT.

Details on this clone: The CDR3 extends 3 residues past the end of the read, so its final part is completed from the germline J gene. This chain joins TRBV6-4 and TRBJ2-3; the match to TRBD2 covers 11 bases. The germline V gene encodes CDR1 MRHNA and CDR2 SNTAGT. The CDR3 extends over 15 amino acids. V was clipped by 9 bases and J by 3 bases; unmatched bases: 8. The sequenced part of the CDR3 DNA is TGTGCCAGTTCACTAGCGGGAGCTAGGACAGATACG. It yields the protein CASSLAGARTDT. The entire CDR3 protein is CASSLAGARTDTQYF.

About this clone: With the read ending 3 residues before the CDR3 end, the germline J gene is used to fill in that end. The rearrangement links TRBV30 to TRBJ1-2, with unresolved D. V lost 0 bases and J lost 5, with 7 bases in between. Germline values: CDR1 GTSNPN, CDR2 SVGIG (reference sequence). The CDR3 has 12 residues. Partial CDR3 DNA: TGTGCCTGGAGTGTACGTACTTATGGC. It codes for CAWSVRTYG. Given in full, the CDR3 is CAWSVRTYGYTF.

A note on this clone: The read terminates 3 residues before the CDR3 end, so the remaining end is supplied by the germline J gene. The rearrangement links TRBV2 to TRBJ2-5; D gene ambiguous. This CDR3 is 13 amino acids long. CDR1 is SNHLY, CDR2 FYNNEI, per germline. Trimming took off 2 bases at V and 4 bases at J, with 8 bases between the two ends. The covered CDR3 bases are TGTGCCAGCAGTGAAAATGGGCGAGAGACC. Its translation is CASSENGRET. The whole CDR3 protein is CASSENGRETQYF.

A note on this clone: The CDR3 end lies 3 residues beyond the end of the read and is filled in from the germline J gene. This chain uses TRBV7-7 with TRBJ2-5, with 9 bases aligning to TRBD2. Trimming cost V 1 base and J 2 bases; bases outside gene matches: 5. Germline-derived CDR1 and CDR2 are SSHAT and FNYEAQ (reference sequence). The CDR3 length is 16 residues. CDR3 region: CASSLGVAGGQETQYF. The part of the CDR3 DNA that was read is TGTGCCAGCAGCTTAGGAGTGGCGGGAGGGCAAGAGACC. Filled out from reference TRBV7-7 and TRBJ2-5, the complete variable domain reads GAGVSQSPRYKVTKRGQDVTLRCDPISSHATLYWYQQALGQGPEFLTYFNYEAQPDKSGLPSDRFSAERPEGSISTLTIQRTEQRDSAMYRCASSLGVAGGQETQYFGPGTRLLVL.

About this clone itself: The sequence runs out 3 residues before the end of the CDR3; the remainder is reconstructed from the germline J gene. The chain couples TRBV5-1 to TRBJ2-3; 7 nucleotides align to TRBD2. This CDR3 contains 16 residues. Trimming removed 3 bases from V and 3 bases from J; junction bases left unmatched: 10. CDR1 is SGHRS, CDR2 YFSETQ, per germline. The sequenced CDR3 bases are TGCGCCAGCAGCTCCACTACTAGCGAGAGAACAGATACG. It codes for CASSSTTSERTDT. The CDR3, in full, reads CASSSTTSERTDTQYF.

CDR3: CASSEGLAEYNEQFF. The part of the CDR3 DNA that was read is TGTGCCAGCAGTGAGGGACTAGCGGAGTACAATGAG. This sequence joins TRBV6-4 and TRBJ2-1, with 11 bases matching TRBD2. The read gets to within 3 residues of the CDR3 end, and the germline J gene fills in the rest. The V gene end was trimmed by 3 bases and the J gene end by 4 bases; junction bases not matched to a gene: 2. The germline CDR1 and CDR2 sequences are MRHNA and SNTAGT. The CDR3 length is 15 residues.

Comments on this clone: The read terminates 3 residues ahead of where the CDR3 ends, so the germline J gene completes it. This sequence joins TRBV7-7 and TRBJ2-7; 11 bases map to TRBD2. The CDR3 consists of 15 residues. Germline CDR1 and CDR2: SSHAT and FNYEAQ (reference sequence). The V segment lost 2 bases and the J segment 6 bases; nucleotides outside the gene matches: 6. The CDR3 sequence: CASSLNSGRAAEQYF. The sequenced CDR3 bases are TGTGCCAGCAGCTTAAATAGCGGGAGGGCCGCCGAG.

A remark on this clone: The sequence runs out 3 residues before the end of the CDR3; the remainder is reconstructed from the germline J gene. V usage is TRBV5-5 and J usage is TRBJ1-5; no reliable D call. Between the trimmed V and J ends, which lost 2 bases and 2 bases, there was a span of 11 bases. CDR3 length equals 15 residues. Germline V CDR1 and CDR2: SGHKS, YYEKEE (reference sequence). The CDR3 region is CASSFGPLGNQPQHF. The DNA read from the CDR3 is TGTGCCAGCAGCTTTGGACCACTAGGCAATCAGCCC.

With respect to this clone: Coverage ceases 3 residues before the CDR3 finishes, and the germline J gene fills in the end. The genes are TRBV4-1 and TRBJ1-6, with D perhaps TRBD1 (6 bases). Trimming removed 0 bases from V and 10 bases from J, with 10 bases in between. CDR1 and CDR2 (germline): MGHRA, YSYEKL. The CDR3 covers 14 residues. CDR3 amino acids: CASSQDRGLSPLHF. CDR3 DNA, as far as it was read: TGCGCCAGCAGCCAAGATAGGGGGTTATCACCC.

Worth noting for this clone: The CDR3 goes on 3 residues after the read ends, and that part is filled in from the germline J gene. V gene TRBV4-1 combines with J gene TRBJ2-7; TRBD2 matches at 12 bases. V was clipped by 4 bases and J by 0 bases; unmatched bases: 10. There are 18 residues in the CDR3. Germline V gene lookup returns CDR1 MGHRA and CDR2 YSYEKL. The CDR3 spells CASSPQGTSGLSSYEQYF. The sequenced part of the CDR3 DNA is TGCGCCAGCAGCCCACAGGGGACTAGCGGGTTGAGCTCCTACGAG.

Remarks on this clone: Read coverage stops 3 residues before the CDR3 terminus; the germline J gene supplies the remainder. This rearrangement joins TRBV18 to TRBJ1-1; TRBD1 matches at 7 bases. The V and J ends lost 6 bases and 1 base, in that order; junction bases with no gene match: 5. This CDR3 is built from 14 residues. Germline loops: CDR1 KGHSH, CDR2 LQKENI. The sequenced part of the CDR3 DNA is TGTGCCAGCTCCGCAGGGGGACAGAACACTGAA. It is translated as CASSAGGQNTE. The whole CDR3 reads CASSAGGQNTEAFF.

As regards this clone: Read sequence stops 3 residues before the CDR3 end, and the germline J gene provides the missing end. The chain combines TRBV28 with TRBJ2-7, with TRBD2 matching over 12 bases. Germline assignment: CDR1 MDHEN and CDR2 SYDVKM. Trimming at V came to 6 bases and at J to 2 bases, leaving 5 bases not matched to a gene. The CDR3 has 15 amino acids. The chain's CDR3 is CASSPTSGGTYEQYF. The part of the CDR3 DNA that was read is TGTGCCAGCAGCCCAACTAGCGGGGGGACCTACGAG.

With regard to this clone: Sequencing ends 3 residues short of the CDR3 end; the germline J gene provides the rest. J is TRBJ1-4 and V is TRBV7-9, with a tentative D call TRBD1 (5 bases). The CDR3 consists of 14 residues. The V gene's germline CDR1 is SEHNR and CDR2 FQNEAQ (reference sequence). Trimming pared 1 base from V and 4 bases from J, leaving 7 bases between. Partial CDR3 DNA: TGTGCCAGCAGCTTAGGCGACAGTAATGAAAAA. Translated: CASSLGDSNEK. The CDR3 as a whole reads CASSLGDSNEKLFF.

A note on this clone: The sequence runs out 3 residues before the end of the CDR3; the remainder is reconstructed from the germline J gene. The rearrangement joins TRBV5-1 to TRBJ2-7, with 11 bases matching TRBD1. The CDR3 covers 16 residues. Per germline, CDR1 SGHRS and CDR2 YFSETQ. The trim removed 4 bases at V and 6 bases at J, leaving 12 bases unmatched. The CDR3 reads CASSNPGQGVVGEQYF. The DNA read from the CDR3 is TGCGCCAGCAGCAACCCGGGACAGGGGGTAGTCGGCGAG. Full variable domain (remainder filled in from reference TRBV5-1 and TRBJ2-7): KAGVTQTPRYLIKTRGQQVTLSCSPISGHRSVSWYQQTPGQGLQFLFEYFSETQRNKGNFPGRFSGRQFSNSRSEMNVSTLELGDSALYLCASSNPGQGVVGEQYFGPGTRLTVT.

Of note for this clone: The read ends 3 residues shy of where the CDR3 ends; the end is completed using the germline J gene. The rearrangement joins TRBV20-1 to TRBJ2-3; 7 bases map to TRBD2. This CDR3 has 14 amino acids. V lost 1 base and J lost 8; bases outside the gene matches: 9. The germline gives CDR1 DFQATT, CDR2 SNEGSKA (reference sequence). The CDR3 sequence: CSARVDGGSGTQYF. The covered CDR3 bases are TGCAGTGCTAGAGTCGACGGGGGGAGCGGTACG.

About this clone itself: The germline gene is not matched at one end of the junction; a read error may be the cause. The read ends 3 residues shy of where the CDR3 ends; the end is completed using the germline J gene. The chain carries TRBV18 and TRBJ2-7, with D uncertain. Germline V gives CDR1 KGHSH, CDR2 LQKENI. This CDR3 contains 14 residues. CDR3: CARSPVISRYEQYF. The sequenced part of the CDR3 DNA is TGTGCCCGCTCACCAGTCATTTCAAGGTACGAG.

To note about this clone: Coverage ceases 3 residues before the CDR3 finishes, and the germline J gene fills in the end. The chain employs TRBV18 and TRBJ1-1; D gene unclear. This CDR3 has 16 residues. V lost 0 bases, J lost 0 bases, and 11 bases lay in between. The V gene's germline CDR1 is KGHSH and CDR2 LQKENI. CDR3 bases read: TGTGCCAGCTCACCACCGGTGGCCCCCATGAACACTGAA. It is translated as CASSPPVAPMNTE. The entire CDR3 protein is CASSPPVAPMNTEAFF.

A word on this clone: Read data end 3 residues before the CDR3 end; the end is taken from the germline J gene. This chain connects TRBV19 to TRBJ2-7; TRBD2 matches 8 bases. The CDR3 sequence is 13 residues long. With 4 bases clipped from V and 4 bases from J, the junction kept 3 bases outside the gene matches. CDR1 and CDR2 (germline): LNHDA, SQIVND (reference sequence). The CDR3 sequence: CASSSGRFYEQYF. The sequenced CDR3 bases are TGTGCCAGTAGTAGCGGGAGGTTTTACGAG. The full variable domain, in which reference TRBV19 and TRBJ2-7 provide the parts outside the CDR3, is DGGITQSPKYLFRKEGQNVTLSCEQNLNHDAMYWYRQDPGQGLRLIYYSQIVNDFQKGDIAEGYSVSREKKESFPLTVTSAQKNPTAFYLCASSSGRFYEQYFGPGTRLTVT.

On this clone itself: Read coverage stops 3 residues before the CDR3 terminus; the germline J gene supplies the remainder. The gene calls are TRBV30 and TRBJ2-3; 12 bases map to TRBD2. The germline V gene has CDR1 GTSNPN and CDR2 SVGIG (reference sequence). The CDR3 runs to 16 residues. V shed 2 bases and J 6 bases; nucleotides not matched to a gene: 9. The CDR3 bases that were read are TGTGCCTGGAGTACACTAGCGGGAGGCCCCACGGATACG. It specifies CAWSTLAGGPTDT. From start to end, the CDR3 is CAWSTLAGGPTDTQYF. Drawing the rest from reference TRBV30 and TRBJ2-3, the complete variable domain is SQTIHQWPATLVQPVGSPLSLECTVEGTSNPNLYWYRQAAGRGLQLLFYSVGIGQISSEVPQNLSASRPQDRQFILSSKKLLLSDSGFYLCAWSTLAGGPTDTQYFGPGTRLTVL.

On this clone itself: The read stops 3 residues short of the end of the CDR3; the missing end is completed from the germline J gene. This chain uses TRBV2 with TRBJ2-3; D unclear. CDR3 length: 14 residues. V lost 2 bases to trimming and J lost 1 base, with 7 bases between them. The germline CDR1 and CDR2 sequences are SNHLY and FYNNEI. CDR3 sequence: CASSEIRRTDTQYF. The DNA read from the CDR3 is TGTGCCAGCAGTGAAATCCGTCGCACAGATACG.